These 16 T cell receptor beta chains came from one sample sequenced in a study of molecular identifiers for immune sequencing clone quantification. TCRdb re-analysed the PCR reads in MiXCR, keeping a single row per CDR3 protein. The data hold a few hundred thousand distinct CDR3 sequences, with 20% to 25% observed a single time. The sequencing input was naive CD8+ T cells from blood, with Jurkat cell RNA spiked in. Indicated subset: FACS-sorted CD8+CD4-CCR7+CD45RA+ naive T cells. These receptors all stem from a human donor in good health. Some libraries in this study had Jurkat cell RNA spiked in.

The table lists this clonotype with many counts. The chain has TRBV27 and TRBJ2-7, with 7 bases identical to TRBD1. This CDR3 contains 15 residues. Germline CDR1 and CDR2: MNHEY and SMNVEV (reference sequence). V gave up 0 bases and J gave up 4 bases; unmatched junction bases: 6. The CDR3 bases are TGTGCCAGCAGTTTATCTGGGACAGCCTTGTACGAGCAGTACTTC. Amino acid sequence: CASSLSGTALYEQYF.

The table lists this clonotype with a few counts. The chain links TRBV9 to TRBJ2-5; TRBD2 matches at 7 bases. The length of the CDR3 is 15 residues. Germline assignment: CDR1 SGDLS and CDR2 YYNGEE. V shed 0 bases, J shed 2 bases, and the junction held 4 bases outside the gene matches. The chain's CDR3 is CASSVGEGVQETQYF. For the CDR3, the DNA is TGTGCCAGCAGCGTAGGGGAGGGAGTGCAAGAGACCCAGTACTTC.

V is TRBV27 and J is TRBJ2-4; 10 positions agree with TRBD1. This CDR3 has 18 amino acids. J was trimmed by 8 bases and V by 5 bases; bases with no gene match: 18. Germline assignment: CDR1 MNHEY and CDR2 SMNVEV (reference sequence). CDR3 amino acids: CASSPLGDRGSRWDIQYF. In nucleotides, the CDR3 is TGTGCCAGCAGTCCCCTCGGGGACAGGGGCTCACGGTGGGACATTCAGTACTTC.

In this sample, this clonotype turned up many times. The chain uses TRBV7-9 and TRBJ2-3; either TRBD1 or TRBD2 may fit D (6 bases each). CDR1 is SEHNR and CDR2 is FQNEAQ in the germline V gene (reference sequence). This CDR3 is 15 amino acids long. V was pared by 2 bases and J by 2 bases, with 11 bases between. CDR3 amino acids: CASSLLGGSTDTQYF. In DNA, the CDR3 is TGTGCCAGCAGCTTATTGGGGGGCTCCACAGATACGCAGTATTTT.

This clonotype was counted ten times or more. This sequence joins TRBV6-6 and TRBJ2-3; unclear D gene. The V and J ends lost 8 bases and 2 bases respectively, with 14 bases between them. This CDR3 has 14 amino acids. CDR1 and CDR2 (germline): MNHNY, SVGAGI (reference sequence). CDR3 sequence: CASLPPRNTDTQYF. CDR3 coding DNA: TGTGCCAGCTTACCACCGCGAAACACAGATACGCAGTATTTT.

This clonotype was seen a few times. Here the CDR3 DNA reads TGTGCCAGCAGCTTAGGTATCGCGGGACCCCAGCATTTT. Its protein product is CASSLGIAGPQHF. The chain joins TRBV7-2 to TRBJ1-5; D not certain. V gave up 1 base and J gave up 10 bases, with 11 bases separating them. This CDR3 has 13 amino acids. CDR1 is SGHTA and CDR2 is FQGNSA in the germline V gene.

This clonotype was counted a few times. CDR3 sequence reads: CASRGVGEETQYF. The CDR3 DNA sequence: TGTGCCAGCAGGGGGGTTGGGGAAGAGACCCAGTACTTC. The chain uses TRBV25-1 and TRBJ2-5, with D perhaps matching TRBD1 or TRBD2 (5 bases each). Germline CDR1 and CDR2: MGHDK and SYGVNS. There are 13 residues in the CDR3. Trimming shortened V by 6 bases and J by 3 bases, and 11 bases separated the two germline ends.

As regards this clonotype: A single base separates this from a much larger clone, so it may be a read error. The chain links TRBV6-5 to TRBJ2-7; the D gene is possibly TRBD2 (6 bases). V gave up 6 bases and J gave up 5 bases, with 14 bases separating them. The germline V gene encodes CDR1 MNHEY and CDR2 SVGAGI. The CDR3 runs to 13 residues. The CDR3 protein is CASRAGPGNEQYF. CDR3 nucleotide sequence: TGTGCCAGCAGAGCGGGCCCGGGGAACGAGCAGTACTTC.

The V call is TRBV10-2, the J call TRBJ2-7; D is undetermined. Per germline, CDR1 WSHSY and CDR2 SAAADI. The length of the CDR3 is 13 residues. Between the trimmed V and J ends, which lost 6 bases and 5 bases, there was a span of 14 bases. CDR3 DNA sequence: TGCGCCAGCAGGAGGAGTACGCGGCACGAGCAGTACTTC. This gives the protein CASRRSTRHEQYF.

This clonotype was seen only a few times. The chain links TRBV6-2 or TRBV6-3 to TRBJ1-5; possible D gene TRBD1, 5 bases. Trimming took 3 bases from V and 4 from J, leaving 16 bases between them. The CDR3 loop spans 16 amino acids. Germline V CDR1 and CDR2: MNHEY, SVGEGT. The CDR3 loop reads CASSYGFTGDNQPQHF. Here the CDR3 DNA reads TGTGCCAGCAGTTATGGGTTCACGGGGGATAATCAGCCCCAGCATTTT.

This clonotype was observed a few times. The conserved final phenylalanine or tryptophan is absent from the CDR3, which likely points to a read error. J is TRBJ2-5 and V is TRBV3-1; the match to TRBD2 covers 8 bases. V was clipped by 0 bases and J by 1 base; unmatched bases: 1. The germline V gene encodes CDR1 LGHDT and CDR2 YNNKEL (reference sequence). The CDR3 is 15 amino acids. In DNA, the CDR3 is TGTGCCAGCAGCCAAGATAGCGGGGTCCAAGAGACCCAGTACCTC. As protein: CASSQDSGVQETQYL.

The chain is built from TRBV7-9 and TRBJ2-7; D possibly uses TRBD1 or TRBD2 (5 bases each). This CDR3 contains 13 residues. CDR1 SEHNR and CDR2 FQNEAQ come from the germline V gene (reference sequence). Trimming left V 5 bases short and J 6 bases short, with 14 bases between. CDR3 residues: CASSPGGDLEQYF. In nucleotides, the CDR3 is TGTGCCAGCAGCCCCGGTGGGGACCTCGAGCAGTACTTC.

This clonotype has at least ten counts. The genes are TRBV30 and TRBJ1-1; a possible D gene is TRBD1 (6 bases). The CDR3 has 12 residues. The germline V gene has CDR1 GTSNPN and CDR2 SVGIG (reference sequence). With 8 bases removed from V and 7 bases from J, the gap between germline ends came to 17 bases. CDR3 sequence: CALSPQGNEAFF. CDR3 nucleotides: TGTGCCCTGTCCCCTCAGGGGAATGAAGCTTTCTTT.

A remark on this clonotype: A much larger clone lies one base from this, so it may be a read error. This chain joins TRBV6-5 and TRBJ1-3, with 7 bases aligning to TRBD1. The CDR3 spans 18 residues. Per the germline V gene, CDR1 is MNHEY and CDR2 is SVGAGI. The CDR3 bases are TGTGCCAGCAGTTCGTCTCCAGACAGGGATTACTCTGGAAACGCCATATATTTT. Translation: CASSSSPDRDYSGNAIYF.

Remarks on this clonotype: A far larger clone is a single base away, which makes a read error likely. The rearrangement links TRBV4-1 to TRBJ1-1; D is undetermined. Germline CDR1 reads MGHRA; CDR2 reads YSYEKL. V was cut by 7 bases and J by 0 bases, with 6 bases left in between. The CDR3 contains 12 residues. The CDR3 is CASNQMNTEAFF. CDR3 DNA sequence: TGCGCCAGCAACCAGATGAACACTGAAGCTTTCTTT.

V is TRBV19 and J is TRBJ2-3, with D possibly TRBD1 on 7 matching bases. Trimming took off 5 bases at V and 5 bases at J, with 17 bases between the two ends. CDR1 is LNHDA and CDR2 is SQIVND in the germline V gene (reference sequence). The CDR3 has 15 residues. In DNA form, the CDR3 reads TGTGCCAGTAGTCCCGAGGAGGGGGCGGAAGATACGCAGTATTTT. Its translation is CASSPEEGAEDTQYF.